Below, 10 T cell receptor beta chains from the same sample are listed, as sequenced in a study of metastatic and nonmetastatic thyroid tumors. TCRdb re-analyzed the PCR reads through MiXCR. The repertoire holds roughly 59,000 clones, with around 16% as singletons. Not a single patient had been given any form of treatment at any point before undergoing thyroid surgery. The sample consisted of blood. Receptors were obtained from a male donor with papillary thyroid cancer or a benign thyroid nodule (not recorded which). Some clones in this sample may be carry-over from other donors' samples.

In its sample, this clone was seen many times. The chain combines TRBV9 with TRBJ2-1; D remains ambiguous. Looked up from germline, CDR1 is SGDLS and CDR2 is YYNGEE. This CDR3 is 14 amino acids long. V was cut by 3 bases and J by 0 bases, with 7 bases left in between. The CDR3: CASSATFSYNEQFF. The CDR3 nucleotides are TGTGCCAGCAGCGCGACCTTCTCCTACAATGAGCAGTTCTTC. Full variable domain (remainder filled in from reference TRBV9 and TRBJ2-1): DSGVTQTPKHLITATGQRVTLRCSPRSGDLSVYWYQQSLDQGLQFLIQYYNGEERAKGNILERFSAQQFPDLHSELNLSSLELGDSALYFCASSATFSYNEQFFGPGTRLTVL.

This clone was seen at least ten times. The chain joins TRBV11-2 to TRBJ2-7, with 9 bases aligning to TRBD1. The CDR3 is made up of 17 amino acids. Germline V lookup: CDR1 SGHAT, CDR2 FQNNGV. J lost 3 bases, V lost 0 bases, and 9 bases had no gene match. The CDR3 loop reads CASSLEPTGTGFYEQYF. The CDR3 DNA is TGTGCCAGCAGCTTAGAGCCCACCGGGACAGGGTTCTACGAGCAGTACTTC.

This clone was found many times. The V gene is TRBV5-1, the J gene TRBJ1-1; TRBD1 matches 12 bases. The CDR3 loop spans 15 amino acids. Per the germline V gene, CDR1 is SGHRS and CDR2 is YFSETQ. V dropped 4 bases and J dropped 4; count of bases not matched to a gene: 5. The CDR3 region has the DNA TGCGCCAGCAGCGTGGGACAGGGGGCTGGCACTGAAGCTTTCTTT. Protein: CASSVGQGAGTEAFF.

Many counts were recorded for this clone. The chain combines TRBV3-1 with TRBJ1-2; 9 bases are shared with TRBD1. The V gene end was trimmed by 3 bases and the J gene end by 2 bases; junction bases not matched to a gene: 4. The CDR3 loop spans 15 amino acids. The V gene's germline CDR1 is LGHDT and CDR2 YNNKEL (reference sequence). The CDR3 nucleotides are TGTGCCAGCAGCCAGGTCGACAGGGGGAACTATGGCTACACCTTC. As protein: CASSQVDRGNYGYTF. Supplemented by reference TRBV3-1 and TRBJ1-2, the full variable domain reads DTAVSQTPKYLVTQMGNDKSIKCEQNLGHDTMYWYKQDSKKFLKIMFSYNNKELIINETVPNRFSPKSPDKAHLNLHINSLELGDSAVYFCASSQVDRGNYGYTFGSGTRLTVV.

This clone was recorded many times. The chain combines TRBV24-1 with TRBJ2-2, with D uncertain. The germline V and J ends were trimmed by 9 bases and 6 bases, with 7 bases remaining between them. Germline assignment: CDR1 KGHDR and CDR2 SFDVKD. There are 11 residues in the CDR3. The CDR3 nucleotides are TGTGCCACCGCGGACGCCGGGGAGCTGTTTTTT. Its translation is CATADAGELFF.

This clone was detected many times. The chain couples TRBV20-1 to TRBJ2-7, with 9 positions matching TRBD1. The J segment lost 5 bases and the V segment lost 0 bases, leaving 8 bases of the junction unmatched. The CDR3 sequence is 15 residues long. CDR1 is DFQATT and CDR2 is SNEGSKA in the germline V gene (reference sequence). In DNA, the CDR3 is TGCAGTGCTAGAGATGGGACAGGGTTCATCGACGAGCAGTACGTC. Its translation: CSARDGTGFIDEQYV.

On this clone: A clone one base away is much larger, so this may be a read error. Within the sample, other DNA sequences also encode this same CDR3. V usage is TRBV14 and J usage is TRBJ1-1; a possible D gene is TRBD1 (5 bases). The germline CDR1 and CDR2 sequences are SGHDN and FVKESK. V was shortened by 1 base and J by 11 bases, with 17 bases between the two germline ends. CDR3 length: 14 residues. The CDR3 protein is CASSQASRGGTAFF. The CDR3 DNA sequence: TGTGCCAGCAGCCAAGCCAGTAGGGGAGGTACGGCTTTCTTT.

This clone was detected many times. V gene TRBV5-1 combines with J gene TRBJ2-1, with TRBD2 matching over 7 bases. The CDR3 sequence is 15 residues long. V gave up 0 bases and J gave up 3 bases; unmatched junction bases: 3. In germline, CDR1 is SGHRS, CDR2 YFSETQ. CDR3 region: CASSLAPGGYNEQFF. The CDR3, as DNA: TGCGCCAGCAGCTTGGCCCCGGGGGGCTACAATGAGCAGTTCTTC. The variable domain in full, completed from reference TRBV5-1 and TRBJ2-1, reads KAGVTQTPRYLIKTRGQQVTLSCSPISGHRSVSWYQQTPGQGLQFLFEYFSETQRNKGNFPGRFSGRQFSNSRSEMNVSTLELGDSALYLCASSLAPGGYNEQFFGPGTRLTVL.

By share, this clone ranks as medium-sized. The J gene is TRBJ2-7, the V gene TRBV12-3 or TRBV12-4; 13 bases agree with TRBD2. Losses at the gene ends were 3 bases for V and 0 bases for J; bases not matched to a gene: 5. The CDR3 has 17 amino acids. This CDR3 is CASSLTSGGQSSYEQYF. CDR3 in DNA: TGTGCCAGCAGTTTGACTAGCGGGGGGCAGAGCTCCTACGAGCAGTACTTC.

This clone was found many times. CDR3 protein: CASSFSAGNTIYF. CDR3 DNA sequence: TGTGCCAGCAGTTTTTCAGCTGGAAACACCATATATTTT. The V and J genes are TRBV28 and TRBJ1-3, with unresolved D. Trimming took 3 bases from V and 2 from J, leaving 5 bases between them. CDR1 is MDHEN and CDR2 is SYDVKM in the germline V gene. The CDR3 is 13 residues long.